The clone carrying this T cell receptor (beta chain) has more than one count but fewer than ten. The antigen remains undetermined. Pooling of second doses given at about 4 or about 12 weeks was done. This entry is derived from a study of T cell responses to AZD1222 COVID-19 vaccine. Whole-study results and caveats: Just six or seven AZD1222 recipients tested seropositive at baseline. There were mostly white British donors and more females than males, and clonal diversity was possibly underestimated.

Per germline, CDR1 MNHEY and CDR2 SVGAGI. Trimming pared 4 bases from V and 2 bases from J, leaving 11 bases between. This CDR3 region has 14 residues. Sequencing used immunoSEQ multiplex PCR; TCRdb keeps in-frame clones, though not all of them. The sample records about 140,000 clones, approximately 90% being singletons. This chain links TRBV6-5 with TRBJ2-5, with D possibly TRBD1 on 5 matching bases. The sequencing here drew on peripheral blood, taken 28 days after the second AZD1222 dose. The clonotype was recovered from an adult who received the AZD1222 COVID-19 vaccine. CDR3 coding DNA: TGTGCCAGCAGTTTACCGGACAAACAAGAGACCCAGTACTTC. Translation: CASSLPDKQETQYF.